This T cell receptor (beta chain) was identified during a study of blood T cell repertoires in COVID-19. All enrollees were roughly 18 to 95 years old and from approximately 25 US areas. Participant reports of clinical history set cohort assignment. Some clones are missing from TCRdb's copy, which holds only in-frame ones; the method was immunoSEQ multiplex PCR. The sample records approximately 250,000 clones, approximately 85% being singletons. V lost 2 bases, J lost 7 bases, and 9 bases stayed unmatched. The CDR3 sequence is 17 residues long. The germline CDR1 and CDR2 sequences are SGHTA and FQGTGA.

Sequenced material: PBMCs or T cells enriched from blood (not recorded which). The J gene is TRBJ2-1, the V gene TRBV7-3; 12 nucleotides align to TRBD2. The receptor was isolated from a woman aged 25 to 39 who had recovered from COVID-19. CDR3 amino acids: CASSLRRTSGVGNEQFF. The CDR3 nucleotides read TGTGCCAGCAGCTTACGGCGGACTAGCGGGGTGGGGAATGAGCAGTTCTTC.